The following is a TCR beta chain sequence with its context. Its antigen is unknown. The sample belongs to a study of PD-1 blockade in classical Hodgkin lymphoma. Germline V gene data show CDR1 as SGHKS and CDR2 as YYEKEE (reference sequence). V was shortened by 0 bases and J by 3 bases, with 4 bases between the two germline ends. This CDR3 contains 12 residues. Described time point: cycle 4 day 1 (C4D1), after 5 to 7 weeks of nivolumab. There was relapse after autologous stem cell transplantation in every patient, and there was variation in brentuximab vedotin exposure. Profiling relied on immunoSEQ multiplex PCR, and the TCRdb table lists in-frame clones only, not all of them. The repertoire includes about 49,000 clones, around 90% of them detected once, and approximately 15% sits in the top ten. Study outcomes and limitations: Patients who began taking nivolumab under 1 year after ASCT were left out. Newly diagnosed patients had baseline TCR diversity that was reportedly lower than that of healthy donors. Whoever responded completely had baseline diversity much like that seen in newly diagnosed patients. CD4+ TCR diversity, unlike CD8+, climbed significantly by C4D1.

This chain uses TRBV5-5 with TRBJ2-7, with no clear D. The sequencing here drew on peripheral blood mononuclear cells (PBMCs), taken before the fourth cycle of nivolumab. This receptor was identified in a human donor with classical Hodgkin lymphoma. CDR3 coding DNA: TGTGCCAGCAGCTTGGTTGGCTACGAGCAGTACTTC. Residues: CASSLVGYEQYF.